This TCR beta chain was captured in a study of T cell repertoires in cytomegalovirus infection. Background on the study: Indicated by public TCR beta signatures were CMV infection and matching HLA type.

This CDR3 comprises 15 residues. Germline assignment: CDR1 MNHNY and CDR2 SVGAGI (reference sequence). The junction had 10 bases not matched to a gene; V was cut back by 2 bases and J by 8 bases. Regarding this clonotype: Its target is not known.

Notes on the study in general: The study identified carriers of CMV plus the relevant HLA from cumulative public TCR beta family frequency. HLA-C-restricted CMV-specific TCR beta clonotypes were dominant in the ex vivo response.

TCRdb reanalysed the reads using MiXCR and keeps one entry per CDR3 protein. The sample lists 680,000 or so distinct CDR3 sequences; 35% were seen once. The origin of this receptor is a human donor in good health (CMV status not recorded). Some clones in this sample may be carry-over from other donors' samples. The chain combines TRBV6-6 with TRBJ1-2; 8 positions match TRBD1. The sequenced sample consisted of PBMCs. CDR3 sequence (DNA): TGTGCCAGCAGTTACGTAGTGACAGGGGATGGAGGCTACACCTTC. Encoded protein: CASSYVVTGDGGYTF.